This entry lists 9 T cell receptor beta chains sequenced from one sample in a study of T cell changes during pregnancy in multiple sclerosis. Sequencing used immunoSEQ multiplex PCR; TCRdb keeps in-frame clones, though not all of them. Of 35,000 to 40,000 clones listed, 80% to 90% are singletons. Sequencing was performed on CD4+ T cells from peripheral blood mononuclear cells, taken before pregnancy. These receptors all come from a female donor with multiple sclerosis, enrolled in a pregnancy study.

V and J are TRBV21-1 and TRBJ1-2. TRBV21-1 is a listed pseudogene. The length of the CDR3 is 17 residues. The CDR3: CASSKGSGSIRNYGYTF. The CDR3 nucleotides are TGTGCCAGCAGCAAGGGGAGCGGTTCAATTCGTAACTATGGCTACACCTTC.

V usage is TRBV28 and J usage is TRBJ2-5; 15 bases line up with TRBD2. The CDR3 has 16 residues. Per the germline V gene, CDR1 is MDHEN and CDR2 is SYDVKM. The V and J ends lost 8 bases and 5 bases, in that order; junction bases with no gene match: 9. The CDR3 sequence: CASSGTSGRNYETQYF. The CDR3 DNA is TGTGCCAGCTCCGGGACTAGCGGGAGGAATTATGAGACCCAGTACTTC.

The genes are TRBV25-1 and TRBJ2-7; D is undetermined. Germline V gene lookup returns CDR1 MGHDK and CDR2 SYGVNS. V was trimmed by 3 bases and J by 2 bases, leaving 11 bases between them. The CDR3 length is 14 residues. The CDR3 bases are TGTGCCAGCAGTGACCCCCGGTATACCTACGAGCAGTACTTC. Translating gives CASSDPRYTYEQYF.

This chain connects TRBV19 to TRBJ2-2, with TRBD2 matching over 8 bases. From germline, CDR1 is LNHDA and CDR2 SQIVND (reference sequence). This CDR3 is 15 amino acids long. J was trimmed by 5 bases and V by 10 bases; bases with no gene match: 12. DNA for the CDR3: TGTGCCACCCAGTTTGGGGCTAGCGGGACCGGGGAGCTGTTTTTT. The encoded protein is CATQFGASGTGELFF.

The V gene is TRBV10-3, the J gene TRBJ2-7, with TRBD1 as a possible D gene (7 bases). The CDR3 totals 12 residues. The V gene's germline CDR1 is ENHRY and CDR2 SYGVKD. V lost 4 bases, J lost 9 bases, and 13 bases lay in between. DNA for the CDR3: TGTGCCATCAGTGCGGAGGGGGCAGGGCAGTACTTC. Amino acids: CAISAEGAGQYF.

This clone was seen only a few times. The chain recombines TRBV29-1 with TRBJ2-7; D gene unclear. The V end lost 4 bases, the J end lost 3 bases, and 13 bases lay between the germline ends. The CDR3 is made up of 13 amino acids. The germline CDR1 and CDR2 sequences are SQVTM and ANQGSEA. CDR3 sequence (DNA): TGCAGCGTTGCCTTTGCTACTGGCTACGAGCAGTACTTC. As protein: CSVAFATGYEQYF.

The rearrangement joins TRBV11-1 to TRBJ1-1; D not certain. The CDR3 length is 13 residues. Germline V gene lookup returns CDR1 SGHAT and CDR2 FQDESV (reference sequence). Trimming cost V 4 bases and J 1 base, with 7 bases left between them. CDR3 in amino acids: CASSYIQNTEAFF. CDR3 bases: TGTGCCAGCAGCTACATCCAGAACACTGAAGCTTTCTTT.

The chain combines TRBV10-3 with TRBJ2-5; D perhaps matches TRBD1 (6 bases). Germline assignment: CDR1 ENHRY and CDR2 SYGVKD. V was trimmed by 6 bases and J by 2 bases, leaving 7 bases between them. The length of the CDR3 is 12 residues. CDR3 residues: CAIRDSQETQYF. The CDR3 DNA follows: TGTGCCATCAGGGACAGTCAAGAGACCCAGTACTTC.

The rearrangement joins TRBV6-1 to TRBJ1-2; weak D call: TRBD1 (6 bases). The V gene lost 1 base and the J gene lost 7 bases, with 10 bases spanning the gap. The CDR3 spans 13 residues. Germline V gives CDR1 MNHNS, CDR2 SASEGT. The CDR3: CASSEVGAGGYTF. The CDR3 nucleotides read TGTGCCAGCAGTGAAGTGGGGGCCGGTGGCTACACCTTC.